This paragraph covers one T cell receptor (beta chain) sequence. The data derive from a study of blood T cell repertoires in COVID-19. The overall study: Sample material is recorded as cDNA or gDNA derived from T cells, B-cell-depleted T cells, or PBMCs.

Deletions cut 6 bases from V and 2 bases from J, with 16 bases between. CDR1 and CDR2 from the germline V gene are MNHEY and SMNVEV (reference sequence). This CDR3 has 15 residues. As originally analysed: Amplified reference gene primers provided the basis for estimating nucleated cell counts. Sequenced by immunoSEQ multiplex PCR; TCRdb stores in-frame clones only, minus some. V, J and clone size reflect that table, while D and trimming were determined from the DNA. The sample records 100,000 to 150,000 clones, under 85% being singletons. What was sequenced was peripheral blood. The source of this sequence is a man aged 40-49 years with active or convalescent COVID-19. The chain is built from TRBV27 and TRBJ1-1; a weak D match, TRBD1 (5 bases). The CDR3 spells CASRVRRGGNTEAFF. The CDR3 DNA is TGTGCCAGCAGAGTACGGAGGGGAGGTAACACTGAAGCTTTCTTT.